These T cell receptor beta chains were read from a single sample in a study of spatial heterogeneity in lung cancer. TCRdb passed the 5' RACE reads through MiXCR, listing each CDR3 protein once. The table includes some 120,000 distinct CDR3 sequences, 9% to 15% detected once. This specimen was PBMCs, taken at follow-up. The receptor set was obtained from a male donor with early-stage non-small cell lung cancer. Each CDR3 is given with its conserved first and last residue. A D gene is named only where the DNA matches it firmly. Some rows have no size entry. The others give once, few or many, or a class for an expanded clone.

cdr3_nt,cdr3_aa,clone_size,d_call,j_call,v_call
TGCAGTGCTACCTCCCTGGTACTAGCAGACGTCGGCGAGCAGTACTTC,CSATSLVLADVGEQYF,many,.,TRBJ2-7,TRBV20-1
TGTGCCAGCAGTGAAGAGGCAGGTCTCTATAGCTCTGGGGCCAACGTCCTGACTTTC,CASSEEAGLYSSGANVLTF,.,.,TRBJ2-6,TRBV2
TGTGCCAGCAGCCAAGAAGGCCGGACAGGGCATAGCAATCAGCCCCAGCATTTT,CASSQEGRTGHSNQPQHF,.,TRBD1,TRBJ1-5,TRBV14
TGTGCCAGCAGCCAACAGGGGTGGAATTCACCCCTCCACTTT,CASSQQGWNSPLHF,.,.,TRBJ1-6,TRBV14
TGTGCCAGCAGTTTGGTGGGACAGATTTCCTACGAGCAGTACTTC,CASSLVGQISYEQYF,few,TRBD1,TRBJ2-7,TRBV27
TGTGCCAGCAGCTTAACGGGGGGTCGTTCACCCCTCCACTTT,CASSLTGGRSPLHF,many,.,TRBJ1-6,TRBV7-3
TGCGCCAGCAGCTTCAGACTAGCGGGGAGCTCAGATACGCAGTATTTT,CASSFRLAGSSDTQYF,few,TRBD2,TRBJ2-3,TRBV5-1
TGTGCCAGCAGCCCCCGGGACAGGGGGCAGGGGGAGCTGTTTTTT,CASSPRDRGQGELFF,many,TRBD1,TRBJ2-2,TRBV5-4
TGCGCCAGCAGCCGGACTAGCGGGGGGGACGAGCAGTACTTC,CASSRTSGGDEQYF,few,TRBD2,TRBJ2-7,TRBV4-3
TGTGCCACCGGTAGCAACCTAGGGGTTGAAGCTTTCTTT,CATGSNLGVEAFF,.,.,TRBJ1-1,TRBV2
TGTGCCAGCAGCCCCCCTGGACAGTCCTACAATGAGCAGTTCTTC,CASSPPGQSYNEQFF,.,.,TRBJ2-1,TRBV28
TGCGCCAGCCGGACATTTCCCACCGGGGAGCTGTTTTTT,CASRTFPTGELFF,.,.,TRBJ2-2,TRBV10-2
TGTGCTAGCAGCTTAGGGGAGGGCACTGAAGCTTTCTTT,CASSLGEGTEAFF,many,.,TRBJ1-1,TRBV7-7
TGTGCCAGCAGTGGTGCTTGGAAGCCCCAGCATTTT,CASSGAWKPQHF,once,.,TRBJ1-5,TRBV6-2/TRBV6-3
TGTGCCAGCAGCTTACAAGCGGGGGGACACACCGGGGAGCTGTTTTTT,CASSLQAGGHTGELFF,once,TRBD2,TRBJ2-2,TRBV11-1
TGTGCCACCCGCCGGGACAGGGACACCGGGGAGCTGTTTTTT,CATRRDRDTGELFF,few,TRBD1,TRBJ2-2,TRBV4-2
TGCGCCAGCAGAGACAGGGGGTCTGAAAATGCTGAAGCTTTCTTT,CASRDRGSENAEAFF,few,TRBD1,TRBJ1-1,TRBV4-3
TGCAGCGTTGAGGTCGAGGGATTAAATCAGCCCCAGCATTTT,CSVEVEGLNQPQHF,many,.,TRBJ1-5,TRBV29-1
TGCGCCAGCAGCTTACAAGGGAGGACGACAGATACGCAGTATTTT,CASSLQGRTTDTQYF,few,.,TRBJ2-3,TRBV5-1
TGTGCCAGCAGCTTGGCCCTAGCGGGGGCAACAGATACGCAGTATTTT,CASSLALAGATDTQYF,few,TRBD2,TRBJ2-3,TRBV5-6
TGTGCCAGCAGCTTTAGGACAGGGGGCGGTATGAACACTGAAGCTTTCTTT,CASSFRTGGGMNTEAFF,few,TRBD1,TRBJ1-1,TRBV7-9
TGTGCCAGCAGCCAAGACCCTAGCGGGGGGCTCCCATACGAGCAGTACTTC,CASSQDPSGGLPYEQYF,few,TRBD2,TRBJ2-7,TRBV4-2
TGCGCCAGCAGTGAGGCGGGGAGAGATGTGAATACGCAGTATTTT,CASSEAGRDVNTQYF,few,.,TRBJ2-3,TRBV10-2
TGTGCCAGCAGCCCGGCTAGAGACCGAGAGACCCAGTACTTC,CASSPARDRETQYF,.,.,TRBJ2-5,TRBV5-4
TGTGCCAGCAGTAACAGAGGGGGGGACAATGAGCAGTTCTTC,CASSNRGGDNEQFF,few,.,TRBJ2-1,TRBV6-5
TGTGCCAGTCAAAAAGATCGGAGCTCCTACAATGAGCAGTTCTTC,CASQKDRSSYNEQFF,many,.,TRBJ2-1,TRBV19
TGTGCCAGCAGTTTAGGACAGGGGGCTCTCGACAATGAGCAGTTCTTC,CASSLGQGALDNEQFF,few,TRBD1,TRBJ2-1,TRBV12-3/TRBV12-4
TGTGCCAGCACCGCGACAGCCTCTAACTATGGCTACACCTTC,CASTATASNYGYTF,many,.,TRBJ1-2,TRBV28
TGTGCCATCAGCCCCGGGACAGGGCCTCCCTACGAGCAGTACTTC,CAISPGTGPPYEQYF,few,TRBD1,TRBJ2-7,TRBV10-3
TGTGCCAGCAGTTCGGGGGTCGGCAATCAGCCCCAGCATTTT,CASSSGVGNQPQHF,many,.,TRBJ1-5,TRBV6-2/TRBV6-3
TGTGCCAGCAGCTCCCTAAGAGCGGAGACCCAGTACTTC,CASSSLRAETQYF,.,.,TRBJ2-5,TRBV7-2
TGTGCCAGCAGTTCCGATACCGGGGCATATTCACCCCTCCACTTT,CASSSDTGAYSPLHF,many,.,TRBJ1-6,TRBV7-2
TGCGCCAGCAGCTTGGACAGACCTAATTCACCCCTCCACTTT,CASSLDRPNSPLHF,once,.,TRBJ1-6,TRBV5-1
TGTGCCAGCAGCCCCAATTATGAAAAACTGTTTTTT,CASSPNYEKLFF,.,.,TRBJ1-4,TRBV3-1
TGTGCCAGCAGCTTCCCGATCCGGGACAGCTACGAGCAGTACTTC,CASSFPIRDSYEQYF,few,TRBD1,TRBJ2-7,TRBV5-4
TGCGCCAGCAGCCAATCTCCTAGCGGGGGCCCGAGCTCCTACAATGAGCAGTTCTTC,CASSQSPSGGPSSYNEQFF,.,TRBD2,TRBJ2-1,TRBV4-1
TGCGCCAGCAGCTTGAGGGTGGCCTACGAGCAGTACTTC,CASSLRVAYEQYF,few,.,TRBJ2-7,TRBV5-1
TGCAGCGTTGGGGGAGTCGCCATTCAGTACTTC,CSVGGVAIQYF,.,.,TRBJ2-4,TRBV29-1
TGTGCCAGCAGCTTAGGGAGTAGAGCAAATCAGCCCCAGCATTTT,CASSLGSRANQPQHF,.,.,TRBJ1-5,TRBV7-2
TGTGCCAGCTCACCTAATTTCGTTGGGGGAACGGGAAACACCATATATTTT,CASSPNFVGGTGNTIYF,.,.,TRBJ1-3,TRBV18
TGTGCCATCAGTGAGTATGTAGGGGTAGAGACTGAAGCTTTCTTT,CAISEYVGVETEAFF,few,.,TRBJ1-1,TRBV10-3
TGTGCCACCAGTGATTCCAGGGACACCGGGGAGCTGTTTTTT,CATSDSRDTGELFF,.,.,TRBJ2-2,TRBV24-1
TGTGCCAGCAGTTACCGGGGCGACAAATCCTACGAGCAGTACTTC,CASSYRGDKSYEQYF,.,.,TRBJ2-7,TRBV6-8
TGTGCCAGCAGTTTAGAGAACGGCTATGGCTACACCTTC,CASSLENGYGYTF,few,.,TRBJ1-2,TRBV27
TGCGCCAGCAGTCCAGAGGGCGGGGGGTACAATGAGCAGTTCTTC,CASSPEGGGYNEQFF,.,TRBD2,TRBJ2-1,TRBV23-1
TGTGCCAGCACCGATTCGGACAGGGGGCCTCAGCCCCAGCATTTT,CASTDSDRGPQPQHF,.,TRBD1,TRBJ1-5,TRBV12-3/TRBV12-4